Presented here are 32 T cell receptor beta chains from one specimen sequenced in a study of cytomegalovirus exposure and HLA in healthy donors. 60 Vbeta and 13 Jbeta primers were used in PCR. The method was immunoSEQ multiplex PCR; TCRdb's version includes in-frame clones alone and lacks a portion of them. This sample has about 150,000 clones; 72% occur once, and the top ten carry roughly 2.1%. The sequenced sample consisted of PBMCs. The receptors stem from a middle-aged man in good health and CMV-seronegative.

The V gene is TRBV14, the J gene TRBJ1-3, with D unresolved. Trimming removed 4 bases at V and 2 bases at J, with 15 bases between. CDR1 and CDR2 (germline): SGHDN, FVKESK. This CDR3 region has 16 residues. This chain's CDR3 is CASSPEGRNTGNTIYF. The CDR3 DNA reads TGTGCCAGCAGCCCAGAGGGCAGGAACACTGGAAACACCATATATTTT.

This clone was counted only a few times. The CDR3 DNA reads as TGTGCCACCAGCCGGGGGGGGAATGAGCAGTTCTTC. This gives the protein CATSRGGNEQFF. This chain uses TRBV15 with TRBJ2-1; TRBD2 matches 8 bases. The CDR3 has 12 residues. With 5 bases clipped from V and 7 bases from J, the junction kept 1 base outside the gene matches. Germline CDR1 is LNHNV and CDR2 is YYDKDF (reference sequence).

The rearrangement uses TRBV13 and TRBJ2-1; 8 bases line up with TRBD1. Per the germline V gene, CDR1 is PRHDT and CDR2 is FYEKMQ (reference sequence). J lost 3 bases, V lost 8 bases, and 12 bases had no gene match. The CDR3 consists of 16 residues. CDR3 coding DNA: TGTGCCAGCCGGAACCCGACAGGGGATAACTACAATGAGCAGTTCTTC. Its translation: CASRNPTGDNYNEQFF.

V is TRBV9 and J is TRBJ2-1; no reliable D call. The CDR3 sequence is 13 residues long. Germline V CDR1 and CDR2: SGDLS, YYNGEE. Trimming removed 1 base at V and 4 bases at J, with 6 bases between. CDR3 sequence (DNA): TGTGCCAGCAGCGTAACTACTTACAATGAGCAGTTCTTC. Translated: CASSVTTYNEQFF. Supplemented by reference TRBV9 and TRBJ2-1, the full variable domain reads DSGVTQTPKHLITATGQRVTLRCSPRSGDLSVYWYQQSLDQGLQFLIQYYNGEERAKGNILERFSAQQFPDLHSELNLSSLELGDSALYFCASSVTTYNEQFFGPGTRLTVL.

This rearrangement joins TRBV28 to TRBJ1-5; 8 bases match TRBD1. CDR3 length equals 16 residues. Germline CDR1 and CDR2: MDHEN and SYDVKM. With 4 bases clipped from V and 4 bases from J, the junction kept 9 bases outside the gene matches. The CDR3 loop reads CASSSLTGETNQPQHF. The CDR3 coding sequence is TGTGCCAGCAGTTCCTTGACAGGGGAAACAAATCAGCCCCAGCATTTT.

The rearrangement links TRBV27 to TRBJ1-5; maybe TRBD1 (5 bases). The V end lost 6 bases, the J end lost 7 bases, and 16 bases lay between the germline ends. Germline V gene sequence: CDR1 MNHEY, CDR2 SMNVEV (reference sequence). There are 14 residues in the CDR3. The CDR3 loop is CASRPGGSGQPQHF. The CDR3 nucleotides read TGTGCCAGCAGACCGGGGGGGTCAGGACAGCCCCAGCATTTT.

This clone was seen more than once but under ten times. V usage is TRBV7-2 and J usage is TRBJ2-2; TRBD2 matches 12 bases. The germline CDR1 and CDR2 sequences are SGHTA and FQGNSA. CDR3 size: 15 residues. V was pared by 2 bases and J by 7 bases, with 2 bases of the junction left unmatched. CDR3 protein: CASSLLGLAGGELFF. The CDR3 DNA sequence: TGTGCCAGCAGCTTATTGGGACTAGCGGGCGGGGAGCTGTTTTTT. The full variable domain, completed using reference TRBV7-2 and TRBJ2-2, is GAGVSQSPSNKVTEKGKDVELRCDPISGHTALYWYRQSLGQGLEFLIYFQGNSAPDKSGLPSDRFSAERTGGSVSTLTIQRTQQEDSAVYLCASSLLGLAGGELFFGEGSRLTVL.

This chain connects TRBV28 to TRBJ1-3; 7 bases are shared with TRBD1. This CDR3 region has 12 residues. The J segment lost 7 bases and the V segment lost 3 bases, leaving 0 bases of the junction unmatched. Germline CDR1 MDHEN, CDR2 SYDVKM. The CDR3 region is CASSLTGNTIYF. The CDR3 DNA sequence: TGTGCCAGCAGTTTGACAGGGAACACCATATATTTT.

The chain couples TRBV7-2 to TRBJ1-5; D gene unclear. The CDR3 is 15 residues long. V lost 1 base and J lost 4, with 11 bases in between. Germline lookup yields CDR1 SGHTA and CDR2 FQGNSA. The CDR3 sequence is CASSLVGGGNQPQHF. The CDR3 DNA is TGTGCCAGCAGCTTAGTCGGAGGCGGAAATCAGCCCCAGCATTTT.

V and J are TRBV7-3 and TRBJ2-2; D is undetermined. The CDR3 extends over 16 amino acids. V was cut by 2 bases and J by 0 bases, with 10 bases left in between. Looked up from germline, CDR1 is SGHTA and CDR2 is FQGTGA. DNA for the CDR3: TGTGCCAGCAGCTTAGGTAGTGGGCCGAACACCGGGGAGCTGTTTTTT. Translated: CASSLGSGPNTGELFF.

This chain's CDR3 is CASSWPGQGYNEQFF. The CDR3 DNA reads as TGCGCCAGCAGCTGGCCGGGACAGGGGTACAATGAGCAGTTCTTC. This chain links TRBV5-1 with TRBJ2-1, with 10 bases fitting TRBD1. This CDR3 has 15 residues. The ends lost 3 bases at V and 4 bases at J; junction bases unmatched: 4. Germline values: CDR1 SGHRS, CDR2 YFSETQ.

The J gene is TRBJ2-2, the V gene TRBV5-4; 13 bases match TRBD2. CDR1 is SGHNT and CDR2 is YYREEE in the germline V gene (reference sequence). The CDR3 length is 17 residues. V was pared by 4 bases and J by 1 base, with 4 bases of the junction left unmatched. DNA of the CDR3: TGTGCCAGCAGCAGAGGACTAGCGGGGGAGAACACCGGGGAGCTGTTTTTT. Residues: CASSRGLAGENTGELFF.

The J gene is TRBJ2-7, the V gene TRBV7-3; TRBD1 aligns across 7 bases. CDR1 SGHTA and CDR2 FQGTGA come from the germline V gene. The CDR3 extends over 14 amino acids. Germline trimming cut 0 bases from V and 6 bases from J; bases unmatched to any gene: 5. The CDR3 protein is CASSLTQGPSEQYF. In DNA form, the CDR3 reads TGTGCCAGCAGCTTAACACAGGGGCCCTCCGAGCAGTACTTC. Variable domain in full (rest from reference TRBV7-3 and TRBJ2-7): GAGVSQTPSNKVTEKGKYVELRCDPISGHTALYWYRQSLGQGPEFLIYFQGTGAADDSGLPNDRFFAVRPEGSVSTLKIQRTERGDSAVYLCASSLTQGPSEQYFGPGTRLTVT.

The V and J genes are TRBV6-5 and TRBJ2-3; 7 nucleotides line up with TRBD1. Germline V gene lookup returns CDR1 MNHEY and CDR2 SVGAGI. Trimming cost V 6 bases and J 6 bases; bases outside gene matches: 9. The CDR3 is 14 residues long. The CDR3: CASRPYRGADTQYF. The DNA of the CDR3 is TGTGCCAGCAGACCCTACAGGGGTGCGGATACGCAGTATTTT.

This clone has a handful of counts. CDR3 DNA: TGTGCCAGTAGGGAGTCCACAGATACGCAGTATTTT. It translates to CASRESTDTQYF. This sequence joins TRBV19 and TRBJ2-3; no clear D. Germline values: CDR1 LNHDA, CDR2 SQIVND (reference sequence). V shed 6 bases and J shed 2 bases, with 6 bases lying between them. This CDR3 region has 12 residues.

The genes are TRBV27 and TRBJ1-1; 7 bases match TRBD1. Germline values: CDR1 MNHEY, CDR2 SMNVEV (reference sequence). The CDR3 is 17 residues long. After removal of 1 base from V and 2 bases from J, the junction contained 10 bases not matched to a gene. The CDR3 DNA reads TGTGCCAGCAGTTTATACCCCGAGACAGGGTTTAACACTGAAGCTTTCTTT. Its protein product is CASSLYPETGFNTEAFF.

The chain couples TRBV6-5 to TRBJ2-5; 8 bases agree with TRBD1. The J call is in doubt because the DNA end fits TRBJ2-7 better. Germline CDR1 MNHEY, CDR2 SVGAGI. This CDR3 contains 15 residues. The CDR3, as DNA: TGTGCCAGCAACACCCGACAGGGGAACGTTTACGAGCAGTACTTC. Translation gives CASNTRQGNVYEQYF.

The CDR3, as DNA: TGCGCCAGCAGCTTGAGGGGCCCGGAGACGGAGCAGTTCTTC. Its protein product is CASSLRGPETEQFF. This rearrangement joins TRBV5-1 to TRBJ2-1; perhaps TRBD1 as D (5 bases). Germline V gene sequence: CDR1 SGHRS, CDR2 YFSETQ. This CDR3 region has 14 residues. Trimming took off 1 base at V and 10 bases at J, with 15 bases between the two ends.

J is TRBJ1-2 and V is TRBV6-5, with a tentative D call TRBD1 (5 bases). V was clipped by 0 bases and J by 6 bases, with 8 bases between them. CDR1 and CDR2 from the germline V gene are MNHEY and SVGAGI. The CDR3 is 13 residues long. The CDR3 region is CASSYSRRDGYTF. CDR3 in DNA: TGTGCCAGCAGTTACTCGCGCAGGGATGGCTACACCTTC.

The gene calls are TRBV30 and TRBJ1-4, with 7 bases lining up with TRBD1. After removal of 0 bases from V and 7 bases from J, the junction contained 8 bases not matched to a gene. The V gene's germline CDR1 is GTSNPN and CDR2 SVGIG (reference sequence). The CDR3 length is 15 residues. In DNA, the CDR3 is TGTGCCTGGAGTGTCCGAGACAGGGAGCTTGAAAAACTGTTTTTT. Amino acid sequence: CAWSVRDRELEKLFF.

The chain carries TRBV2 and TRBJ1-5; unclear D gene. V lost 4 bases and J lost 1, with 8 bases in between. Germline CDR1 SNHLY, CDR2 FYNNEI. The CDR3 consists of 14 residues. The CDR3 here is CASSGSRSNQPQHF. The CDR3 nucleotides are TGTGCCAGCAGTGGGTCCAGGAGCAATCAGCCCCAGCATTTT.

The chain links TRBV5-1 to TRBJ2-2, with D tentatively TRBD2 (5 bases). V lost 4 bases to trimming and J lost 4 bases, with 26 bases between them. CDR3 size: 19 residues. From germline, CDR1 is SGHRS and CDR2 YFSETQ. The CDR3 region has the DNA TGCGCCAGCAGCCCCATGGGTGCGGCGAACCTCGAGGGCACCGGGGAGCTGTTTTTT. It translates to CASSPMGAANLEGTGELFF.

The genes are TRBV20-1 and TRBJ2-7, with D perhaps TRBD2 (5 bases). V gave up 6 bases and J gave up 5 bases, with 11 bases separating them. This CDR3 comprises 11 residues. Germline lookup yields CDR1 DFQATT and CDR2 SNEGSKA (reference sequence). The CDR3 sequence: CSAAGIHEQYF. CDR3 DNA: TGCAGTGCGGCGGGCATCCACGAGCAGTACTTC.

This sequence joins TRBV6-1 and TRBJ1-2; a weak D match, TRBD1 (5 bases). This CDR3 is 14 amino acids long. Trimming took 10 bases from V and 4 from J, leaving 19 bases between them. Germline CDR1 is MNHNS and CDR2 is SASEGT. This CDR3 reads CANLPRVGVYGYTF. The CDR3 coding sequence is TGTGCCAACCTCCCTAGGGTAGGGGTCTATGGCTACACCTTC.

This chain joins TRBV28 and TRBJ2-7; 7 bases match TRBD2. This CDR3 has 14 residues. CDR1 is MDHEN, CDR2 SYDVKM, per germline. The ends lost 7 bases at V and 5 bases at J; junction bases unmatched: 11. CDR3 nucleotide sequence: TGTGCCAGCATGAGCGGGATAGGGTATAACGAGCAGTACTTC. Protein: CASMSGIGYNEQYF.

The genes are TRBV5-4 and TRBJ2-7, with TRBD2 matching 8 bases. Germline V gene lookup returns CDR1 SGHNT and CDR2 YYREEE (reference sequence). The ends lost 4 bases at V and 0 bases at J; junction bases unmatched: 9. The CDR3 runs 16 residues. CDR3 in DNA: TGTGCCAGCAGCCCCCGTGGCGGGGGGAGCTCCTACGAGCAGTACTTC. Its translation: CASSPRGGGSSYEQYF.

The chain has TRBV10-3 and TRBJ2-5; 11 nucleotides match TRBD2. Germline trimming cut 11 bases from V and 5 bases from J; bases unmatched to any gene: 13. The length of the CDR3 is 15 residues. Germline V CDR1 and CDR2: ENHRY, SYGVKD. DNA of the CDR3: TGTGCCGCCGCGGAGAGTAGCGGGGGGGTCGAGACCCAGTACTTC. This encodes CAAAESSGGVETQYF.

Turning to this clone: This sample includes further DNA sequences coding for the same CDR3. This chain joins TRBV5-1 and TRBJ1-1; weak D call: TRBD1 (5 bases). This CDR3 is built from 14 residues. V dropped 0 bases and J dropped 0 bases, with 6 bases sitting between them. Germline V gene lookup returns CDR1 SGHRS and CDR2 YFSETQ. The CDR3 DNA follows: TGCGCCAGCAGCTTGGGACAGATGAACACTGAAGCTTTCTTT. This translates into CASSLGQMNTEAFF.

The V call is TRBV6-1, the J call TRBJ2-5; possibly TRBD1 for D (5 bases). CDR1 and CDR2 from the germline V gene are MNHNS and SASEGT. The CDR3 extends over 14 amino acids. V was cut by 7 bases and J by 0 bases, with 12 bases left in between. This chain's CDR3 is CASMRQLYQETQYF. CDR3 bases: TGTGCCAGCATGAGACAGTTGTACCAAGAGACCCAGTACTTC.

This clone has just one count. The J gene is TRBJ1-4, the V gene TRBV5-1; no clear D. There are 13 residues in the CDR3. Per germline, CDR1 SGHRS and CDR2 YFSETQ. V was pared by 4 bases and J by 5 bases, with 9 bases between. The CDR3 loop reads CASSESDNEKLFF. Here the CDR3 DNA reads TGCGCCAGCAGCGAGAGCGACAATGAAAAACTGTTTTTT. Full variable domain (remainder filled in from reference TRBV5-1 and TRBJ1-4): KAGVTQTPRYLIKTRGQQVTLSCSPISGHRSVSWYQQTPGQGLQFLFEYFSETQRNKGNFPGRFSGRQFSNSRSEMNVSTLELGDSALYLCASSESDNEKLFFGSGTQLSVL.

J is TRBJ1-5 and V is TRBV5-6; no clear D gene. The CDR3 spans 14 residues. Trimming took 0 bases from V and 1 from J, leaving 5 bases between them. Per germline, CDR1 SGHDT and CDR2 YYEEEE. CDR3 protein: CASSLVRSNQPQHF. The CDR3 DNA reads as TGTGCCAGCAGCTTGGTTCGGAGCAATCAGCCCCAGCATTTT. Full variable domain (outside the CDR3, taken from reference TRBV5-6 and TRBJ1-5): DAGVTQSPTHLIKTRGQQVTLRCSPKSGHDTVSWYQQALGQGPQFIFQYYEEEERQRGNFPDRFSGHQFPNYSSELNVNALLLGDSALYLCASSLVRSNQPQHFGDGTRLSIL.

V and J are TRBV6-4 and TRBJ1-5; D possibly corresponds to TRBD1 (5 bases). Trimming took off 6 bases at V and 6 bases at J, with 12 bases between the two ends. There are 13 residues in the CDR3. Per the germline V gene, CDR1 is MRHNA and CDR2 is SNTAGT. The CDR3 here is CASSREVAQPQHF. The CDR3 DNA follows: TGTGCCAGCAGCAGGGAGGTGGCTCAGCCCCAGCATTTT.